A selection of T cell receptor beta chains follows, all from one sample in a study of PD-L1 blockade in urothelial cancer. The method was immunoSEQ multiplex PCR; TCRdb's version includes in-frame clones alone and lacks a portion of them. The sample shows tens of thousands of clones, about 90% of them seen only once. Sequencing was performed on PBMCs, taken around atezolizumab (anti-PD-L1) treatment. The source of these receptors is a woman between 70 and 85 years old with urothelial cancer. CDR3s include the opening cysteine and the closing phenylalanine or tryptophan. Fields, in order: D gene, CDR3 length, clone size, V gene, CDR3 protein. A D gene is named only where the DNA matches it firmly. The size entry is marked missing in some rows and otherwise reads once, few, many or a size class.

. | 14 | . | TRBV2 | CASSVKWRVEKLFF
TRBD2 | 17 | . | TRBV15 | CATSRDQSGGRRETQYF
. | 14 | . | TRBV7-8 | CASSLGGSNTEAFF
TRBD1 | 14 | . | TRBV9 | CASSVGQGNEKLFF
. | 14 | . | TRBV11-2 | CASSFRRDTGELFF
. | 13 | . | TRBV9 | CASSVTDQSEAFF
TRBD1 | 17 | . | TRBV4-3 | CASSQVYRGVGTDTQYF
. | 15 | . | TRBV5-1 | CASSLMSGVRDTQYF
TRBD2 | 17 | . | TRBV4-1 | CASSQAPGLAGDREQFF
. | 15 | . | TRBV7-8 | CASSPTVPQGQPQHF
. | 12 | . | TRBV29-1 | CSAGTGDTEAFF
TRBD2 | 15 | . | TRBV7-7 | CASSLLAGVGETQYF
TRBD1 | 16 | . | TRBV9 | CASSASTGASYNEQFF
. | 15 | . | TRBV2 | CASSEASNRVYGYTF
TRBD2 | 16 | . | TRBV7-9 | CASSPIPGGGFGEQFF
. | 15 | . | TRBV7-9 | CASSLLSGSYNEQFF
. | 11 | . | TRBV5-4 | CASSSTYGYTF
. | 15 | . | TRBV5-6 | CASSWDNSNTGELFF
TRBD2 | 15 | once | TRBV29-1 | CSVASKAGYTDTQYF
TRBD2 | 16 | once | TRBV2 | CASSERPSGGYSEQFF
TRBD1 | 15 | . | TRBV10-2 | CASSAYDRGNTEAFF
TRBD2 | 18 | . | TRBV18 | CASSQFSQSGVTYNEQFF